This is a list of T cell receptor beta chains from one sample in a study of blood T cell repertoires in COVID-19. Measured with immunoSEQ multiplex PCR; TCRdb has only the in-frame clones, and not every one. The repertoire holds about 200,000 clones, with roughly nine tenths as singletons. The material sequenced was PBMCs or T cells enriched from blood (not recorded which). All receptors come from a woman aged 25 to 39 who had recovered from COVID-19. Both conserved end residues are part of each CDR3. The order of the fields is V gene, clone size, J gene, CDR3 length, D gene, CDR3 DNA, CDR3 protein. The D gene is left open where the match is weak. A clone size is listed for some rows: how often the clone was seen (once, few, many), or a class if it is expanded.

TRBV15	-	TRBJ2-5	14	-	TGTGCCACCAGCAGAGGGACAGTACAAGAGACCCAGTACTTC	CATSRGTVQETQYF
TRBV5-6	-	TRBJ1-1	14	TRBD1	TGTGCCAGCAGCAACAGGGGAATTGGGACTGAAGCTTTCTTT	CASSNRGIGTEAFF
TRBV6-5	-	TRBJ1-2	14	-	TGTGCCAGCAGTTTCAGACGGGAAAACTATGGCTACACCTTC	CASSFRRENYGYTF
TRBV19	-	TRBJ2-7	15	TRBD1	TGTGCCTCCTCCGAGGACAGGGGGCGTTACTACGAGCAGTACTTC	CASSEDRGRYYEQYF
TRBV18	once	TRBJ1-1	14	TRBD1	TGTGCCAGCTCACCGGGACAGGCGAACACTGAAGCTTTCTTT	CASSPGQANTEAFF
TRBV6-2/TRBV6-3	-	TRBJ1-2	16	-	TGTGCCAGCAGTTACTCTTCCCGGGCTGGGGCCTATGGCTACACCTTC	CASSYSSRAGAYGYTF
TRBV3-1/TRBV3-2	-	TRBJ1-1	15	TRBD1	TGTGCCAGCAGCCTCTGGACAGGATTGAACACTGAAGCTTTCTTT	CASSLWTGLNTEAFF
TRBV14	-	TRBJ1-6	15	-	TGTGCCAGCAGCCAATTTGGACTGGCGCGTTCACCCCTCCACTTT	CASSQFGLARSPLHF
TRBV6-5	-	TRBJ1-6	15	-	TGTGCCAGCAGTTACTTCGGGACTGACCATTCACCCCTCCACTTT	CASSYFGTDHSPLHF
TRBV2	-	TRBJ1-1	14	TRBD1	TGTGCCAGCAAGACAGGGGGTATGTACACTGAAGCTTTCTTT	CASKTGGMYTEAFF
TRBV6-5	-	TRBJ1-2	16	-	TGTGCCAGCAGTTATGAAGTAACAGGAATTAACTATGGCTACACCTTC	CASSYEVTGINYGYTF
TRBV4-3	-	TRBJ1-6	16	-	TGCGCCAGCAGCCAAGACTCTAATCCGGGGGGCTCACCCCTCCACTTT	CASSQDSNPGGSPLHF
TRBV12-3/TRBV12-4	-	TRBJ1-1	12	-	TGTGCCAGCAGCCGGGACTCCACTGAAGCTTTCTTT	CASSRDSTEAFF
TRBV20-1	-	TRBJ2-7	11	TRBD2	TGCAGTGCTGAGACTAGCTCCCAGCAGTACTTC	CSAETSSQQYF
TRBV12-3/TRBV12-4	-	TRBJ1-1	13	-	TGTGCCAGCAGTTTCACAGCGGGCACTGAAGCTTTCTTT	CASSFTAGTEAFF
TRBV14	-	TRBJ2-7	15	-	TGTGCCAGCAGCCAAGGGGGGAGGAGGGTCTACGAGCAGTACTTC	CASSQGGRRVYEQYF
TRBV7-3	-	TRBJ2-1	15	TRBD2	TGTGCCAGCAGCCCCCGGACTAGCAGCTACAATGAGCAGTTCTTC	CASSPRTSSYNEQFF
TRBV7-2	-	TRBJ2-5	16	TRBD2	TGTGCCAGCAGGGTTACCGGGACTAGCGGGCAAGAGACCCAGTACTTC	CASRVTGTSGQETQYF
TRBV7-2	-	TRBJ1-1	14	-	TGTGCCAGCAGCTTAACAGGCAGGGGCCTTGAAGCTTTCTTT	CASSLTGRGLEAFF
TRBV27	-	TRBJ1-1	13	-	TGTGCCAGCAGTGGGGGGGTGAACACTGAAGCTTTCTTT	CASSGGVNTEAFF
TRBV6-2/TRBV6-3	-	TRBJ2-1	15	TRBD2	TGTGCCAGCAGTGAGGGACTAGCGGGAGGTAATGAGCAGTTCTTC	CASSEGLAGGNEQFF
TRBV29-1	-	TRBJ1-2	12	TRBD1	TGCAGCGTTGAAACAGGGGGATATGGCTACACCTTC	CSVETGGYGYTF
TRBV5-1	-	TRBJ1-5	15	TRBD1	TGCGCCAGCAGCTTGGGGGACAGCCCCAATCAGCCCCAGCATTTT	CASSLGDSPNQPQHF
TRBV2	few	TRBJ1-6	15	TRBD1	TGTGCCAGCAGTAAGCAGGGGGCTAACGATTCACCCCTCCACTTT	CASSKQGANDSPLHF
TRBV6-2/TRBV6-3	-	TRBJ2-1	15	TRBD2	TGTGCCAGCAGTTACGGCGGGGGATCCTACAATGAGCAGTTCTTC	CASSYGGGSYNEQFF
TRBV19	few	TRBJ1-2	14	-	TGTGCCAGTAGTATACCCGGGGGGGGGAACGGCTACACCTTC	CASSIPGGGNGYTF
TRBV3-1/TRBV3-2	-	TRBJ2-7	15	TRBD1	TGTGCCAGCAGCCAAGATCCGGACAGGCGGTACGAGCAGTACTTC	CASSQDPDRRYEQYF
TRBV10-3	many	TRBJ1-5	16	-	TGTGCCATCAGTGAGGGGCAGGGTGGAGGCAATCAGCCCCAGCATTTT	CAISEGQGGGNQPQHF
TRBV28	-	TRBJ1-2	16	TRBD1	TGTGCCAGCAGGAGTTTCGGGACAGGGGAGTATGGTGGCTACACCTTC	CASRSFGTGEYGGYTF
TRBV19	-	TRBJ2-5	14	-	TGTGCCAGTACCCTCGGAGTATCCGGGGAGACCCAGTACTTC	CASTLGVSGETQYF
TRBV20-1	-	TRBJ1-1	11	-	TGCAGTGCTAGCAAGAACACTGAAGCTTTCTTT	CSASKNTEAFF
TRBV5-4	-	TRBJ2-6	15	-	TGTGCCAGCAGCTTGGACCTAGCCGGGGCCAACGTCCTGACTTTC	CASSLDLAGANVLTF